This T cell receptor (beta chain) was sequenced during a study of T cell responses to AZD1222 COVID-19 vaccine. Study details: Second-dose recipients at about 4 or about 12 weeks were treated as one pooled group.

Repertoires were generated with immunoSEQ multiplex PCR, while TCRdb's copy carries only in-frame clones and drops some. The sample consists of around 100,000 clones, 89% of them appearing once. Broader study findings: Two doses of AZD1222 preceded a rise in Spike-specific TCR breadth and depth. Females made up more of the donors, who were largely white British, and clonal diversity may have come out too low.

The table lists this clone with a count of one. Its antigen remains unknown. Germline lookup yields CDR1 LGHDT and CDR2 YNNKEL (reference sequence). V lost 1 base and J 6 bases, leaving 13 bases between the germline ends. The CDR3 contains 15 residues. Source: peripheral blood, taken on day 0 of AZD1222 vaccination. This clonotype was sampled from an adult in good health. The V call is TRBV3-1 (or the pseudogene TRBV3-2), the J call TRBJ1-5, with TRBD1 as a possible D gene (6 bases). CDR3 sequence: CASSQGRGDSQPQHF. The CDR3 DNA is TGTGCCAGCAGCCAAGGCAGGGGAGATAGTCAGCCCCAGCATTTT.